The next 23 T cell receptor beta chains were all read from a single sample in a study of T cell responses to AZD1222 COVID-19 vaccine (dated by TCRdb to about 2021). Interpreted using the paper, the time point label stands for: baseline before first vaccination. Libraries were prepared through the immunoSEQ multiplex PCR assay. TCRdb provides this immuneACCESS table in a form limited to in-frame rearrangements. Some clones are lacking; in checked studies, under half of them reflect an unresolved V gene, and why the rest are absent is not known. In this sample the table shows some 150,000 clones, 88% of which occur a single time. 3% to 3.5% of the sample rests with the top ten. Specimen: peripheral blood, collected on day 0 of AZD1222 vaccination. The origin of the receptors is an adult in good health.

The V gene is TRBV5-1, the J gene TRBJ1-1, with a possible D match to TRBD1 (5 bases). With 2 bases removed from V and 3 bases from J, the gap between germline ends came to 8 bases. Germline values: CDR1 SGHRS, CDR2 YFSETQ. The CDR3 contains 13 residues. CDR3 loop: CASSFSRDTEAFF. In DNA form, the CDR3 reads TGCGCCAGCAGCTTCTCCAGGGACACTGAAGCTTTCTTT.

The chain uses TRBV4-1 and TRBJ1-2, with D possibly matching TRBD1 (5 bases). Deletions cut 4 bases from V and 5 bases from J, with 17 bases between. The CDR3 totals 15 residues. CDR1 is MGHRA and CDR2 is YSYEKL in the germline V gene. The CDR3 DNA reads TGCGCCAGCAGCCCTACACAGGCGTCGGAATATGGCTACACCTTC. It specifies CASSPTQASEYGYTF.

The CDR3 DNA reads as TGTGCCAGCAGCCGCCGTGGGGGCATCCCCACCGGGGAGCTGTTTTTT. Its translation: CASSRRGGIPTGELFF. This rearrangement joins TRBV7-2 to TRBJ2-2, with D maybe TRBD1 (6 bases). V shed 5 bases and J shed 4 bases, with 17 bases lying between them. This CDR3 contains 16 residues. From germline, CDR1 is SGHTA and CDR2 FQGNSA.

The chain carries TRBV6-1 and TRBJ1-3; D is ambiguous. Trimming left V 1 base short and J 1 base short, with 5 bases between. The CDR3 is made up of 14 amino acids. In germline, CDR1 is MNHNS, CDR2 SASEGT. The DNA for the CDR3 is TGTGCCAGCAGTGAAGTGGAATCTGGAAACACCATATATTTT. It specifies CASSEVESGNTIYF.

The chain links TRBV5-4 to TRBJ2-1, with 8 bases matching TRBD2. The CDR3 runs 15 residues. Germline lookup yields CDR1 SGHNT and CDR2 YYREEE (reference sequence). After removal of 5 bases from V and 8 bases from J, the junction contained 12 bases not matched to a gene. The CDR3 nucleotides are TGTGCCAGCAGGACTACCGGGACTAGTCGCGATGAGCAGTTCTTC. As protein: CASRTTGTSRDEQFF.

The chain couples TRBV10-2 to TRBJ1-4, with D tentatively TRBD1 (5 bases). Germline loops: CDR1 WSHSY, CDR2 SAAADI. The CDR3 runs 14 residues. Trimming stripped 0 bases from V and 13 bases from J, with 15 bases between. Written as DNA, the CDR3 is TGCGCCAGCAGTGAGTCGATCGGGGCGGGAGTACTGTTTTTT. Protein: CASSESIGAGVLFF.

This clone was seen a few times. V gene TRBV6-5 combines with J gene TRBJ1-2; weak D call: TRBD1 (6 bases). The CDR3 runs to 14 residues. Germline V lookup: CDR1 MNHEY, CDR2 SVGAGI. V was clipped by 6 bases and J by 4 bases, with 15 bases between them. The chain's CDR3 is CASRDTGIVYGYTF. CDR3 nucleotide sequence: TGTGCCAGCAGAGACACAGGGATTGTCTATGGCTACACCTTC.

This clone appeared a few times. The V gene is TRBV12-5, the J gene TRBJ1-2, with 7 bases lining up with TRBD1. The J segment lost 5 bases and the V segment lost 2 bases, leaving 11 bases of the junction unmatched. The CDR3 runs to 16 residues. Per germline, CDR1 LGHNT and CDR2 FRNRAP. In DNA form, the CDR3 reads TGTGCTAGTGGTTTGACCCGACAGGGTGTAGGGTATGGCTACACCTTC. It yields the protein CASGLTRQGVGYGYTF.

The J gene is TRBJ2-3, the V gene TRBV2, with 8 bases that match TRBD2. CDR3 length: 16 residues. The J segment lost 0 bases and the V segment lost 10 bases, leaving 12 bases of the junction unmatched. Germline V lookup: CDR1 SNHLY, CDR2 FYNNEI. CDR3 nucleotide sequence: TGTGCCAACACAGCTGATCGCGGGGGGAGCACAGATACGCAGTATTTT. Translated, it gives CANTADRGGSTDTQYF.

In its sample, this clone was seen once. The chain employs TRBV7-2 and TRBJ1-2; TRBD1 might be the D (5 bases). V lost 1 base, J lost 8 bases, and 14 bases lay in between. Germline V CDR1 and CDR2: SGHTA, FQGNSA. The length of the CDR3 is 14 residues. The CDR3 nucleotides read TGTGCCAGCAGCTTAGGGGGCGCTCTTGGGGGCTACACCTTC. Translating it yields CASSLGGALGGYTF.

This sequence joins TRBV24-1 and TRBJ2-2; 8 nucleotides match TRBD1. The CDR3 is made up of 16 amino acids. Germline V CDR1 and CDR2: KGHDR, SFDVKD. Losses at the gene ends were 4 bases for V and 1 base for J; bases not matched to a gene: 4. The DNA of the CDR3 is TGTGCCACCAGTGAATCCGGGACAGGGAACACCGGGGAGCTGTTTTTT. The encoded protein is CATSESGTGNTGELFF.

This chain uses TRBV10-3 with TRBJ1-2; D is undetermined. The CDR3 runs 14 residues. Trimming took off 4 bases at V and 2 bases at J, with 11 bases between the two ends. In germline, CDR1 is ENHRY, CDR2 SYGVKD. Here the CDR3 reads CAISAGVGNYGYTF. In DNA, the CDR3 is TGTGCCATCAGTGCAGGAGTCGGGAACTATGGCTACACCTTC.

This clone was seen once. The DNA of the CDR3 is TGTGCCAGCAGCCCGCGCGGGGGGGCTGGAAACACCATATATTTT. Translated: CASSPRGGAGNTIYF. V and J are TRBV7-2 and TRBJ1-3; D perhaps matches TRBD1 (5 bases). Germline V gives CDR1 SGHTA, CDR2 FQGNSA. Trimming took off 5 bases at V and 2 bases at J, with 13 bases between the two ends. This CDR3 region has 15 residues. The entire variable domain, with the rest obtained from reference TRBV7-2 and TRBJ1-3, is as follows: GAGVSQSPSNKVTEKGKDVELRCDPISGHTALYWYRQSLGQGLEFLIYFQGNSAPDKSGLPSDRFSAERTGGSVSTLTIQRTQQEDSAVYLCASSPRGGAGNTIYFGEGSWLTVV.

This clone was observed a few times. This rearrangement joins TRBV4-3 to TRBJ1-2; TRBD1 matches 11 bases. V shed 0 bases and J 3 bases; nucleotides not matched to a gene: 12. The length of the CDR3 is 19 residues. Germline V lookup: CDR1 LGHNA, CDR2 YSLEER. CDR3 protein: CASSQDTVLGQGDHYGYTF. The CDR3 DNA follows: TGCGCCAGCAGCCAAGATACGGTCTTGGGACAGGGGGATCACTATGGCTACACCTTC.

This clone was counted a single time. The CDR3 DNA reads as TGTGCCAGCAGTTCGGACACAACTGGCTACACCTTC. Residues: CASSSDTTGYTF. The V gene is TRBV28, the J gene TRBJ1-2, with a possible D match to TRBD1 (5 bases). The CDR3 contains 12 residues. Trimming cost V 4 bases and J 7 bases, with 10 bases left between them. From germline, CDR1 is MDHEN and CDR2 SYDVKM.

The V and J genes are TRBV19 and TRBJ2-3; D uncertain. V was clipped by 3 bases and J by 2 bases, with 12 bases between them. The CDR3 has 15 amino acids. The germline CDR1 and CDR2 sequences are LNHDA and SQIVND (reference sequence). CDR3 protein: CASSIIVDNTDTQYF. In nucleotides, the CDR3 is TGTGCCAGTAGTATTATTGTTGACAACACAGATACGCAGTATTTT.

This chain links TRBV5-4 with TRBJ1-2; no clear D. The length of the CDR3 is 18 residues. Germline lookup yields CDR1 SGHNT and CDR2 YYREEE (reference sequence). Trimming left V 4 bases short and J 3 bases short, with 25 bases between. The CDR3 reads CASSPVSVARLFDYGYTF. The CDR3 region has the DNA TGTGCCAGCAGCCCCGTTTCTGTGGCCCGCCTCTTCGACTATGGCTACACCTTC.

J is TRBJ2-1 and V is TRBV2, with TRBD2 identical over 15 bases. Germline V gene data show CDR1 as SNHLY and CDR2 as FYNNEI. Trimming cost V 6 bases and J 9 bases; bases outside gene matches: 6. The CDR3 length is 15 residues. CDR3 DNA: TGTGCCAGCAGCCTGGGACTAGCGGGGGGCCTTGAGCAGTTCTTC. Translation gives CASSLGLAGGLEQFF.

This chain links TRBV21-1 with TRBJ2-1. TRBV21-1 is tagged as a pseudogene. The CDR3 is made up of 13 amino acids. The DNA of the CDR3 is TGTGCCAGCAGCAAGGGGTCCGACAATGAGCAGTTCTTC. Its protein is CASSKGSDNEQFF.

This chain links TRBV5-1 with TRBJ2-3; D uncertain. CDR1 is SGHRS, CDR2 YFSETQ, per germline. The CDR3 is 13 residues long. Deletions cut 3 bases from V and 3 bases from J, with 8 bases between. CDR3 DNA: TGCGCCAGCAGCTCGGACCCAACAGATACGCAGTATTTT. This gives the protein CASSSDPTDTQYF.

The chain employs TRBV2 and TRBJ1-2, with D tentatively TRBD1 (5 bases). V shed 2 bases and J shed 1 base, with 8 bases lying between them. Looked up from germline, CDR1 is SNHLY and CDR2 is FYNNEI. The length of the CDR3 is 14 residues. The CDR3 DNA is TGTGCCAGCAGTGAATGGCAGGGTAACTATGGCTACACCTTC. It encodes CASSEWQGNYGYTF.

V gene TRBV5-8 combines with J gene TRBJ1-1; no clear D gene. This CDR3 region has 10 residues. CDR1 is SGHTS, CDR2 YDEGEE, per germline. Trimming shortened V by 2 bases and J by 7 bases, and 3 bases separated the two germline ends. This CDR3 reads CASSFYEAFF. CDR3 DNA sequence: TGTGCCAGCAGCTTCTATGAAGCTTTCTTT.

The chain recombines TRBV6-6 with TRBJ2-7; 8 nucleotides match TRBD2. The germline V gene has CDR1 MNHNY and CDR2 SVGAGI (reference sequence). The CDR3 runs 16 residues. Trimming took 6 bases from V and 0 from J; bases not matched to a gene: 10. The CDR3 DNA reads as TGTGCCAGCAGCCCGGGGGGGTTAGGCGCCTCCTACGAGCAGTACTTC. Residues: CASSPGGLGASYEQYF.